Below are 18 T cell receptor beta chains sequenced from a single sample in a study of T cell responses to AZD1222 COVID-19 vaccine. Sequenced by immunoSEQ multiplex PCR; TCRdb stores in-frame clones only, minus some. Among 90,000 to 150,000 clones listed, roughly nine tenths were seen once. The specimen comprised peripheral blood, sampled on day 0 of AZD1222 vaccination. These receptors came from an adult in good health.

The genes are TRBV6-2 or TRBV6-3 and TRBJ2-7, with 11 bases fitting TRBD2. Germline V gene lookup returns CDR1 MNHEY and CDR2 SVGEGT. This CDR3 has 17 amino acids. V lost 4 bases to trimming and J lost 0 bases; unmatched junction nucleotides: 8. This CDR3 reads CASSSGLAEGISYEQYF. CDR3 nucleotide sequence: TGTGCCAGCAGTTCGGGACTAGCGGAGGGCATCTCCTACGAGCAGTACTTC.

This clone was picked up one time. V usage is TRBV30 and J usage is TRBJ1-3; 7 positions match TRBD1. CDR1 and CDR2 (germline): GTSNPN, SVGIG (reference sequence). CDR3 length equals 17 residues. J gave up 0 bases and V 4 bases, and 12 bases lay outside the gene matches. The CDR3 spells CAWIGAGGLPSGNTIYF. The CDR3 nucleotides are TGTGCCTGGATCGGGGCAGGGGGACTCCCCTCTGGAAACACCATATATTTT.

This rearrangement joins TRBV7-9 to TRBJ1-2; 7 bases are shared with TRBD1. J lost 6 bases, V lost 4 bases, and 11 bases had no gene match. The CDR3 covers 15 residues. CDR1 SEHNR and CDR2 FQNEAQ come from the germline V gene (reference sequence). The CDR3 DNA reads TGTGCCAGCAGCTCGATGAACAGGGGCCTGGATGGCTACACCTTC. Encoded protein: CASSSMNRGLDGYTF.

This clone was recorded once. The chain uses TRBV6-5 and TRBJ2-2; TRBD1 might be the D (5 bases). This CDR3 has 13 amino acids. Trimming cost V 6 bases and J 4 bases, with 9 bases left between them. Germline V gene lookup returns CDR1 MNHEY and CDR2 SVGAGI. The CDR3 DNA is TGTGCCAGCAGCCTAGGGGTCACCGGGGAGCTGTTTTTT. Translation gives CASSLGVTGELFF.

The gene calls are TRBV20-1 and TRBJ2-5; no definite D call. The CDR3 loop spans 9 amino acids. Trimming pared 5 bases from V and 4 bases from J, leaving 2 bases between. CDR1 is DFQATT and CDR2 is SNEGSKA in the germline V gene (reference sequence). CDR3 loop: CSAPETQYF. As DNA, the CDR3 is TGCAGTGCTCCAGAGACCCAGTACTTC.

The chain carries TRBV11-2 and TRBJ1-2; TRBD1 is a possible D gene (6 bases). V gave up 5 bases and J gave up 2 bases, with 15 bases separating them. The length of the CDR3 is 15 residues. The germline V gene has CDR1 SGHAT and CDR2 FQNNGV. CDR3 bases: TGTGCCAGCAGCCCAAGGGGGGGAAGAAACTATGGCTACACCTTC. This translates into CASSPRGGRNYGYTF.

The CDR3 nucleotides are TGTGCCAGCAGCCGAGGACAGACGTTAGCCGAGCAGTACTTC. It is translated as CASSRGQTLAEQYF. The rearrangement joins TRBV5-8 to TRBJ2-7; possible D gene TRBD1, 6 bases. Germline CDR1 is SGHTS and CDR2 is YDEGEE. Trimming left V 4 bases short and J 6 bases short, with 17 bases between. The CDR3 totals 14 residues.

The chain combines TRBV12-5 with TRBJ2-3, with TRBD2 identical over 7 bases. This CDR3 region has 15 residues. The germline gives CDR1 LGHNT, CDR2 FRNRAP. J gave up 3 bases and V 3 bases, and 6 bases lay outside the gene matches. The CDR3 DNA sequence: TGTGCTAGTGGTTTCTCCGGGGGGATGACAGATACGCAGTATTTT. As protein: CASGFSGGMTDTQYF.

The J gene is TRBJ2-2, the V gene TRBV2; D remains unclear. From germline, CDR1 is SNHLY and CDR2 FYNNEI. This CDR3 has 13 residues. The V end was cut by 4 bases, the J end by 0 bases, with 3 bases between. CDR3 coding DNA: TGTGCCAGCAGTGGGCCGAACACCGGGGAGCTGTTTTTT. Translated, it gives CASSGPNTGELFF.

The chain carries TRBV30 and TRBJ2-7; the D call may be TRBD1 or TRBD2 (5 bases each). Per germline, CDR1 GTSNPN and CDR2 SVGIG (reference sequence). The CDR3 is 14 residues long. V shed 1 base and J shed 0 bases, with 10 bases lying between them. CDR3 sequence: CAWSGGTSSYEQYF. The DNA for the CDR3 is TGTGCCTGGAGTGGGGGGACGTCCTCCTACGAGCAGTACTTC.

This clone was observed a single time. The V call is TRBV6-5, the J call TRBJ1-1; D perhaps matches TRBD1 (6 bases). This CDR3 contains 15 residues. Trimming removed 6 bases from V and 3 bases from J, with 17 bases in between. From germline, CDR1 is MNHEY and CDR2 SVGAGI. CDR3 nucleotide sequence: TGTGCCAGCAGCTTGAAGACAGGTTCGCACACTGAAGCTTTCTTT. Translating it yields CASSLKTGSHTEAFF.

As to this clone: Other DNA sequences in the sample encode the same CDR3. The genes are TRBV5-1 and TRBJ1-5; D might be TRBD1 (6 bases). This CDR3 spans 14 amino acids. Trimming pared 0 bases from V and 4 bases from J, leaving 8 bases between. Germline assignment: CDR1 SGHRS and CDR2 YFSETQ. The chain's CDR3 is CASSLGTENQPQHF. DNA of the CDR3: TGCGCCAGCAGCTTGGGGACAGAGAATCAGCCCCAGCATTTT.

The CDR3 sequence: CASSARSGAAGGNTIYF. The CDR3 DNA reads as TGTGCCAGCAGCGCCCGTAGTGGGGCCGCAGGAGGAAACACCATATATTTT. V usage is TRBV9 and J usage is TRBJ1-3; D may be TRBD1 (5 bases). V lost 3 bases and J lost 4, with 20 bases in between. The CDR3 spans 17 residues. The V gene's germline CDR1 is SGDLS and CDR2 YYNGEE.

The chain uses TRBV5-1 and TRBJ2-3; 7 nucleotides match TRBD1. This CDR3 has 14 amino acids. CDR1 and CDR2 (germline): SGHRS, YFSETQ. The trim removed 3 bases at V and 5 bases at J, leaving 6 bases unmatched. In DNA form, the CDR3 reads TGCGCCAGCAGCTCGACAGGGCCGGGAGATACGCAGTATTTT. Encoded protein: CASSSTGPGDTQYF.

The genes are TRBV10-3 and TRBJ1-1; no reliable D call. This CDR3 has 14 amino acids. V was pared by 3 bases and J by 4 bases, with 12 bases between. Germline CDR1 and CDR2: ENHRY and SYGVKD. The CDR3 spells CAISDSRGGTEAFF. The CDR3 region has the DNA TGTGCCATCAGTGATTCTCGGGGAGGCACTGAAGCTTTCTTT.

The V gene is TRBV21-1, the J gene TRBJ1-5; the D call of TRBD1 is as the table states it, not checked on the DNA. TRBV21-1 is recorded as a pseudogene. The CDR3 covers 15 residues. The DNA for the CDR3 is TGTGCCAGTTACTTCGGACACGCTCCGAATCAGCCCCAGCATTTT. As protein: CASYFGHAPNQPQHF.

As DNA, the CDR3 is TGTGCCAGCAGCCACCTTTCCAGTGAAAAACTGTTTTTT. The encoded protein is CASSHLSSEKLFF. The J gene is TRBJ1-4, the V gene TRBV3-1 (or the pseudogene TRBV3-2); D not certain. Trimming shortened V by 3 bases and J by 7 bases, and 9 bases separated the two germline ends. The germline V gene has CDR1 LGHDT and CDR2 YNNKEL (reference sequence). The CDR3 consists of 13 residues.

The gene calls are TRBV6-5 and TRBJ2-3, with D perhaps being TRBD1 or TRBD2 (5 bases each). The V gene lost 7 bases and the J gene lost 4 bases, with 18 bases spanning the gap. Germline V gene data show CDR1 as MNHEY and CDR2 as SVGAGI. The CDR3 is 15 amino acids. The CDR3, as DNA: TGTGCCAGCACCCCGTCTGGGGCGGGTCCAGATACGCAGTATTTT. Translating it yields CASTPSGAGPDTQYF.